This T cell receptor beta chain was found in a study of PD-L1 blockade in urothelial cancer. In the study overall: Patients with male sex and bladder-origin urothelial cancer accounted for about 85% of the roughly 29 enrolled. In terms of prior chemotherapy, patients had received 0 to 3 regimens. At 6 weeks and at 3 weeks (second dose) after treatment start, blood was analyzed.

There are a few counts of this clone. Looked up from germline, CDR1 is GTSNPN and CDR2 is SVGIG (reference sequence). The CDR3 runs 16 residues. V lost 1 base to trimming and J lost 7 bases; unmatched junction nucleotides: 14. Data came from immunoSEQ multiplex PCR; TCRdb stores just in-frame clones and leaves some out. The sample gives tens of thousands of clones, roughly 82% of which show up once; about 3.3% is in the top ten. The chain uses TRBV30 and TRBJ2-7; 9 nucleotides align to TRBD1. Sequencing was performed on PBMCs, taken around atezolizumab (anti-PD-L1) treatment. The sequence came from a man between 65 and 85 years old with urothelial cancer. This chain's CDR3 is CAWSAPTGTGSGEQYF. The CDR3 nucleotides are TGTGCCTGGAGTGCCCCCACCGGGACAGGGTCGGGAGAGCAGTACTTC.